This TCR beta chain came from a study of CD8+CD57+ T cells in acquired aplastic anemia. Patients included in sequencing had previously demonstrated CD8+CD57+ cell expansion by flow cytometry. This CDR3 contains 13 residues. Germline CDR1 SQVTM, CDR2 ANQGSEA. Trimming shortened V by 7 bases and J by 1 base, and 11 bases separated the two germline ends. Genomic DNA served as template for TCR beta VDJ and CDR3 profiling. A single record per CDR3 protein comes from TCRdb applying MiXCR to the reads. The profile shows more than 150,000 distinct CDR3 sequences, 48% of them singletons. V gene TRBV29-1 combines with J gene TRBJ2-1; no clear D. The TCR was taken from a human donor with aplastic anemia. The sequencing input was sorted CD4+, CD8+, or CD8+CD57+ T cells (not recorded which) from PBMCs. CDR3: CSARTGSYNEQFF. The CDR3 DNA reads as TGCAGCGCTCGGACGGGTTCCTACAATGAGCAGTTCTTC.